This is a list of T cell receptor beta chains from one sample in a study of cytomegalovirus exposure and HLA in healthy donors. Data came from immunoSEQ multiplex PCR; TCRdb stores just in-frame clones and leaves some out. The table includes about 120,000 clones, 63% detected once. Sequencing was carried out using PBMCs. These receptors all come from a middle-aged man in good health and CMV-seropositive. The CDR3 runs from the conserved cysteine through the conserved F or W. Fields, in order: V gene, clone size, D gene, CDR3 protein. A D gene is named only where the DNA matches it firmly. Only some rows state a clone size, as once, few, many or a class for expanded clones.

TRBV5-1 - - CASSLAVDSTDTQYF
TRBV7-9 - TRBD1 CASSPWTGGQDEAFF
TRBV2 - - CASSERQGGTGEAFF
TRBV7-2 - - CASSFASFVATGELFF
TRBV6-5 - - CASPANRPPVDTQYF
TRBV6-4 - - CASSEQGGTEAFF
TRBV2 few - CASRGLQGVNTEAFF
TRBV28 - - CASSKGGGSSYEQYF
TRBV2 - - CASSRTAWEAFF
TRBV2 once TRBD2 CASHGTSWGGYF
TRBV2 few TRBD1 CASSFSRDRGLVQYF
TRBV5-5 once TRBD2 CASTQLAGGPYNEQFF
TRBV28 - - CASSLYGTYNEQFF
TRBV5-8 few - CASSPRIFGNQPQHF
TRBV11-2 once - CASSETLYEQYF
TRBV7-6 - - CASSFLVLIDGGNTIYF
TRBV6-1 - - CASSDGSGRGNEKLFF
TRBV2 - - CASGRYEQYF
TRBV2 - - CASSDRGYEQYF
TRBV16 - - CASSQLAAAPGDGYTF
TRBV5-1 - - CASSTDTGSEAFF
TRBV27 few TRBD1 CASSLRTGGPYEQYF
TRBV28 few TRBD2 CATVAGGTDTQYF
TRBV19 - TRBD2 CASSLGREGKQETQYF
TRBV2 - - CASSDHSRGGYTF
TRBV11-1 - - CASSLVLGAIASTDTQYF
TRBV7-7 few TRBD1 CASSLGGQGGQETQYF